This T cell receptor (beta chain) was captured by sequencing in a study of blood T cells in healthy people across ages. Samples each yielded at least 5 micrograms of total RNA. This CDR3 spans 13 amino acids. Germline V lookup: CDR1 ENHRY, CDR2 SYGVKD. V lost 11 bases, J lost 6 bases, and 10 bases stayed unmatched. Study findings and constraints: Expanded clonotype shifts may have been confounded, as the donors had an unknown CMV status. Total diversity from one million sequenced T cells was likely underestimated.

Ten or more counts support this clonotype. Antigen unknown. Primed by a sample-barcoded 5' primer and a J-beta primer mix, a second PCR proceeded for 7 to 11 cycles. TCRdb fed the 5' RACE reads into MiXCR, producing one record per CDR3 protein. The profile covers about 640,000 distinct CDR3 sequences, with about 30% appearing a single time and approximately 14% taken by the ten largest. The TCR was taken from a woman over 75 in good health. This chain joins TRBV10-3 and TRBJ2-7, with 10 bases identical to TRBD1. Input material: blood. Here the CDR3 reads CASTSGQGFEQYF. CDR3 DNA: TGTGCCTCCACTTCGGGACAGGGGTTCGAGCAGTACTTC.